This TCR beta chain was captured in a study of T cells in Graves' hyperthyroidism and ophthalmopathy. Study-level findings and limits: From stable hyperthyroidism, ophthalmopathy was separated by a 13 V-J model. Appearing also in blood were most of the thyroid clonotypes expanded above 0.001.

Thyroid ultrasound, orbital computed tomography, clinical symptoms, and serum thyroxine and TRAb underpinned diagnoses. What was amplified from RNA transcripts were TCR beta CDR3 regions. The HTBI set primed first-round TCR CDR3 RT-PCR. TCRdb redid the calling of the multiplex PCR reads with MiXCR, one entry per CDR3 protein. The sample consists of approximately 700,000 distinct CDR3 sequences, roughly 17% of them appearing once. Per germline, CDR1 MDHEN and CDR2 SYDVKM. The V end lost 3 bases, the J end lost 0 bases, and 15 bases lay between the germline ends. The length of the CDR3 is 17 residues. This clonotype was counted many times. The antigen remains unidentified.

The sample consisted of blood. The clonotype was recovered from a man aged 18 to 35 with Graves' hyperthyroidism. J is TRBJ2-1 and V is TRBV28; D perhaps matches TRBD1 (5 bases). The CDR3 sequence: CASSFTQATRSYNEQFF. In nucleotides, the CDR3 is TGTGCCAGCAGTTTTACACAGGCAACGCGCTCCTACAATGAGCAGTTCTTC.